This T cell receptor beta chain was obtained from a study of beta chain features in type 1 diabetes. The CDR3 contains 13 residues. Germline V CDR1 and CDR2: SGHTA, FQGTGA. V shed 8 bases, J shed 7 bases, and the junction held 8 bases outside the gene matches. The authors reverse transcribed all of the isolated RNA, so sequencing captured expressed TCRB transcripts. Each sample of naive, central memory or regulatory T cells had, on average, approximately 3.5 million reads. Generated by immunoSEQ multiplex PCR, the TCRdb table keeps only in-frame clones and is missing some. The table shows under 900,000 clones, with about a sixth occurring only once. In regard to this clone: Its antigen remains unidentified.

Study outcomes and limitations: In cDNA sequencing, cells with high TCR expression could be over-represented. Unsettled here was the matter of whether HLA type influences TCRB rearrangement. Researchers reported that naive, central memory and Treg TCRB repertoires appeared more similar in patients than in healthy donors.

The specimen was naive CD4+ T cells from blood. This clonotype was obtained from a young woman in good health. The chain combines TRBV7-3 with TRBJ2-1; 7 bases are shared with TRBD2. In DNA, the CDR3 is TGTGCCAGCGGGCGGGAGTTTGGAAATGAGCAGTTCTTC. Translating gives CASGREFGNEQFF.